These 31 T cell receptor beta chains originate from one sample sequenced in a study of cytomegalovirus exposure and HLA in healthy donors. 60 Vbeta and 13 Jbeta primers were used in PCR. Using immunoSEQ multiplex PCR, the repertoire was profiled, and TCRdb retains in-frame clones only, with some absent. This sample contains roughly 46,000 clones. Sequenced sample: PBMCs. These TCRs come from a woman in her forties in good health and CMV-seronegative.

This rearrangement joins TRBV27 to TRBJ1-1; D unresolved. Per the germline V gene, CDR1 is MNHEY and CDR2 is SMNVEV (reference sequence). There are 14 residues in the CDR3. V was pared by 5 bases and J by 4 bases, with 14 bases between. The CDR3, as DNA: TGTGCCAGCAGTCCGAACATGGGAGGCACTGAAGCTTTCTTT. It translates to CASSPNMGGTEAFF.

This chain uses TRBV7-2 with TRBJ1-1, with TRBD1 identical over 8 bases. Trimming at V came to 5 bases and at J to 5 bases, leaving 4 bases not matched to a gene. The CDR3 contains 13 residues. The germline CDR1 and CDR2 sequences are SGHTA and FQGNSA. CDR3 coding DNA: TGTGCCAGCAGCCTACAGGGGGAGACTGAAGCTTTCTTT. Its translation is CASSLQGETEAFF.

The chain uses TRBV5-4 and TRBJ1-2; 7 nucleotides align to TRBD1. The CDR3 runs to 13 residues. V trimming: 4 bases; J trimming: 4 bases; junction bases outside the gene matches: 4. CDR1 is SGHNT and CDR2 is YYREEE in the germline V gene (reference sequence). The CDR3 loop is CASSPGQIYGYTF. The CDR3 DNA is TGTGCCAGCAGCCCGGGACAGATCTATGGCTACACCTTC.

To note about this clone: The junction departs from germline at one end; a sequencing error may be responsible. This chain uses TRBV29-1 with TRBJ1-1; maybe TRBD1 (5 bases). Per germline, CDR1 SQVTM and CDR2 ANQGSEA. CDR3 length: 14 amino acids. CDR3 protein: CSGAHGGKNTEDFF. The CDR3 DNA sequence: TGCAGCGGCGCGCATGGGGGGAAGAACACTGAAGATTTCTTT.

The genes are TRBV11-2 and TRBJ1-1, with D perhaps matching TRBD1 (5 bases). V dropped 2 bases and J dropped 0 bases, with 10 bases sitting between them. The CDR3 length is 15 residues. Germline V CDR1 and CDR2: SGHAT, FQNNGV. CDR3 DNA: TGTGCCAGCAGCTTATCGGGACTGATGAACACTGAAGCTTTCTTT. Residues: CASSLSGLMNTEAFF.

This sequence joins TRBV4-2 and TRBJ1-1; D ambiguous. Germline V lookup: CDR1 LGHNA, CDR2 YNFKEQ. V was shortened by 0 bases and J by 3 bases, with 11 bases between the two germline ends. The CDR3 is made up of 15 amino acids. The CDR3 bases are TGTGCCAGCAGCCAAGACAGTTACCAGGACACTGAAGCTTTCTTT. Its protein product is CASSQDSYQDTEAFF.

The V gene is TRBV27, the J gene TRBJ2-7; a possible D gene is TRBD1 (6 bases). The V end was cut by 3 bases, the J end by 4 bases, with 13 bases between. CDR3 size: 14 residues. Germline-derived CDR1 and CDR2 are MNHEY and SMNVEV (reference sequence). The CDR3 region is CASSFAWGQYEQYF. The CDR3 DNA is TGTGCCAGCAGTTTTGCATGGGGGCAGTACGAGCAGTACTTC.

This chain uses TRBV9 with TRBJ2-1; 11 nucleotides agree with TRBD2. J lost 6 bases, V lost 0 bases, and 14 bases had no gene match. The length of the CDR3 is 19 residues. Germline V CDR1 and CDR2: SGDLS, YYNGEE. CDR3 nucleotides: TGTGCCAGCAGCGTAGTTGGTCTAGCGGGAGGTGGGGCGAGCAATGAGCAGTTCTTC. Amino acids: CASSVVGLAGGGASNEQFF.

The CDR3 bases are TGTGCCAGCAGCTTAGGAGGTATCTATGGCTACACCTTC. Its translation: CASSLGGIYGYTF. J is TRBJ1-2 and V is TRBV7-9; D call uncertain. Germline V gene data show CDR1 as SEHNR and CDR2 as FQNEAQ (reference sequence). V lost 1 base to trimming and J lost 4 bases, with 7 bases between them. This CDR3 is built from 13 residues.

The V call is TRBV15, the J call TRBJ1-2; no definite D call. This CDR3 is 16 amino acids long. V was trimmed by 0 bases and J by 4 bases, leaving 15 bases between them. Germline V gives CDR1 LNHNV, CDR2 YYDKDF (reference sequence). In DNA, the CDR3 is TGTGCCACCAGCAGAGATCCAGGAGGGCGCGGCTATGGCTACACCTTC. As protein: CATSRDPGGRGYGYTF.

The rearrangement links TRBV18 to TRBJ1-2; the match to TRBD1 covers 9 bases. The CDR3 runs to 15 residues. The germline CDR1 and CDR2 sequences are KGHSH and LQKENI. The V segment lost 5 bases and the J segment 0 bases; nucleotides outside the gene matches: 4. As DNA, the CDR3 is TGTGCCAGCTCAAGGGACAGGGACCCTAACTATGGCTACACCTTC. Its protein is CASSRDRDPNYGYTF.

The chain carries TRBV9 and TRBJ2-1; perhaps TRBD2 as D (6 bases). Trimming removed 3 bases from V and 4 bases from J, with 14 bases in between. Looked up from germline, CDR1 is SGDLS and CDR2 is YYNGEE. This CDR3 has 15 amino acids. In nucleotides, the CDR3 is TGTGCCAGCAGCGCAGACCGGGACTTTTACAATGAGCAGTTCTTC. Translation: CASSADRDFYNEQFF.

The CDR3 nucleotides are TGTGCCAGCAGCTTAGCGCAACTAGCGGGAGTCGAGCAGTACTTC. Its translation: CASSLAQLAGVEQYF. The V call is TRBV7-2, the J call TRBJ2-7, with 11 nucleotides matching TRBD2. The CDR3 consists of 15 residues. V was pared by 0 bases and J by 6 bases, with 4 bases of the junction left unmatched. Germline CDR1 reads SGHTA; CDR2 reads FQGNSA.

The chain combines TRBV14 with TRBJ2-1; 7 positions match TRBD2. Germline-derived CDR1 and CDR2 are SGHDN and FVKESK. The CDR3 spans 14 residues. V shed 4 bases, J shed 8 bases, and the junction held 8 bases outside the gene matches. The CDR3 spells CASSPGTMAYEQFF. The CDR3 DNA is TGTGCCAGCAGCCCTGGGACTATGGCCTATGAGCAGTTCTTC.

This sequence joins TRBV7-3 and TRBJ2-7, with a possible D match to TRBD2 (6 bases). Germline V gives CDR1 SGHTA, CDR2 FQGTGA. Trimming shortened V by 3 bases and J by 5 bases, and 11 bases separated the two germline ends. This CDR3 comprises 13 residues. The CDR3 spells CASSFARDDEQYF. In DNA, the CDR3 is TGTGCCAGCAGCTTCGCGCGGGACGACGAGCAGTACTTC.

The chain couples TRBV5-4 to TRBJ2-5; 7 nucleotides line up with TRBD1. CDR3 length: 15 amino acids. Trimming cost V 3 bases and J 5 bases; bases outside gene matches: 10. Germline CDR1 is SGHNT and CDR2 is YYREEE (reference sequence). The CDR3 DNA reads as TGTGCCAGCAGCTCCCGACAGGGTTTGTCGGAGACCCAGTACTTC. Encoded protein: CASSSRQGLSETQYF.

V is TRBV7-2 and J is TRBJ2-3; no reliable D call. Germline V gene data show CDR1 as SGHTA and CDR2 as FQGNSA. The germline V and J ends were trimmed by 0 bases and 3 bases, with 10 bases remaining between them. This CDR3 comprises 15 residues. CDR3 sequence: CASSLASWRTDTQYF. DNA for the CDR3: TGTGCCAGCAGCTTAGCGTCGTGGAGAACAGATACGCAGTATTTT. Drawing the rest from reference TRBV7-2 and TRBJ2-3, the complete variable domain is GAGVSQSPSNKVTEKGKDVELRCDPISGHTALYWYRQSLGQGLEFLIYFQGNSAPDKSGLPSDRFSAERTGGSVSTLTIQRTQQEDSAVYLCASSLASWRTDTQYFGPGTRLTVL.

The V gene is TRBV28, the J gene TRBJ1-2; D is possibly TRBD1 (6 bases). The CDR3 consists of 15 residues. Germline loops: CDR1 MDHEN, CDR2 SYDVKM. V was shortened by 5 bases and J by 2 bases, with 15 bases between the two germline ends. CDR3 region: CASSPLQGMNYGYTF. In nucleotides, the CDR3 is TGTGCCAGCAGTCCATTGCAGGGGATGAACTATGGCTACACCTTC.

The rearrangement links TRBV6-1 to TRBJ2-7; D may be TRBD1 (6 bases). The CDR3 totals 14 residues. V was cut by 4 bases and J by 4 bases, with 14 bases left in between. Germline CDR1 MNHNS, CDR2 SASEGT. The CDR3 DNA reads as TGTGCCAGCAGTGCCCAACAGGGACCTTACGAGCAGTACTTC. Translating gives CASSAQQGPYEQYF.

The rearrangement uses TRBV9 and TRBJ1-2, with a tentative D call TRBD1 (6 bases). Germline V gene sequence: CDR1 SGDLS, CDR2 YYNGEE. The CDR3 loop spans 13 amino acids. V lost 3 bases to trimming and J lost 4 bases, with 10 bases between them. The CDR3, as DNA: TGTGCCAGCAGCGAGGACAGTACCTATGGCTACACCTTC. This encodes CASSEDSTYGYTF. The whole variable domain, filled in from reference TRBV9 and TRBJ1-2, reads DSGVTQTPKHLITATGQRVTLRCSPRSGDLSVYWYQQSLDQGLQFLIQYYNGEERAKGNILERFSAQQFPDLHSELNLSSLELGDSALYFCASSEDSTYGYTFGSGTRLTVV.

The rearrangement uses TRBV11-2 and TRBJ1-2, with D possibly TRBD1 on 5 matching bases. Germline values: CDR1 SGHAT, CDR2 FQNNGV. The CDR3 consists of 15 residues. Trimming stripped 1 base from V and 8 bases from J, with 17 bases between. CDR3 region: CASSLVVGQEGGYTF. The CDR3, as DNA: TGTGCCAGCAGCTTAGTGGTCGGGCAGGAGGGGGGCTACACCTTC.

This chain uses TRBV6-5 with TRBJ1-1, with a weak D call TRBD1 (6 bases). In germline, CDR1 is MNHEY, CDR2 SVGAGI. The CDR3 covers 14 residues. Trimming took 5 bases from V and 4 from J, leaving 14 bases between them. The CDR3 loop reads CASSQTSGVTEAFF. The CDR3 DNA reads TGTGCCAGCAGTCAAACATCAGGGGTCACTGAAGCTTTCTTT.

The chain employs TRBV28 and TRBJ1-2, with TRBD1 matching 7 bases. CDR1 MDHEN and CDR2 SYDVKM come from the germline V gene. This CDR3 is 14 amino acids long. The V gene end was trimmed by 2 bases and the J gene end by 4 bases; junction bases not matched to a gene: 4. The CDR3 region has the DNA TGTGCCAGCAGTTTAAGGACAGGATCCTATGGCTACACCTTC. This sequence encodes CASSLRTGSYGYTF.

The CDR3 spells CSVERTGANTGELFF. The DNA of the CDR3 is TGCAGCGTTGAACGTACAGGTGCGAACACCGGGGAGCTGTTTTTT. This sequence joins TRBV29-1 and TRBJ2-2; weak D call: TRBD1 (5 bases). The CDR3 loop spans 15 amino acids. Germline V gene lookup returns CDR1 SQVTM and CDR2 ANQGSEA. V dropped 2 bases and J dropped 0 bases, with 10 bases sitting between them.

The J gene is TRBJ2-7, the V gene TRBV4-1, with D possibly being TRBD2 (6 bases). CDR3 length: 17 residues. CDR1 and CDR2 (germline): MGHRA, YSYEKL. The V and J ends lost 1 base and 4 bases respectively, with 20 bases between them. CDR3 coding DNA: TGCGCCAGCAGCCAAGGGCCGCCGGCGAGCGGGCAATACGAGCAGTACTTC. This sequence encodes CASSQGPPASGQYEQYF.

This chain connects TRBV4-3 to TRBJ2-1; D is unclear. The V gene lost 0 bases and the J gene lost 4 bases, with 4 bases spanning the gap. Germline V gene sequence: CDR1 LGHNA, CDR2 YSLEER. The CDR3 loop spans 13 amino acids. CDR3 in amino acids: CASSQDQYNEQFF. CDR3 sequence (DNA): TGCGCCAGCAGCCAAGACCAGTACAATGAGCAGTTCTTC.

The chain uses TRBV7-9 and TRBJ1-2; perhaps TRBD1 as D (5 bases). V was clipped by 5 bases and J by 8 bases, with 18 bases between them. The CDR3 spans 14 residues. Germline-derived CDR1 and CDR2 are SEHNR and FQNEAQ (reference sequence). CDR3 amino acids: CASSKTAYSVGYTF. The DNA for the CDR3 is TGTGCCAGCAGCAAGACAGCCTACTCCGTGGGCTACACCTTC.

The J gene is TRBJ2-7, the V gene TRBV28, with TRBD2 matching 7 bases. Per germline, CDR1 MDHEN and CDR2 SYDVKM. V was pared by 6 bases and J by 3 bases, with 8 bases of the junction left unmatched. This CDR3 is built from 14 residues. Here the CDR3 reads CASRLSGGSYEQYF. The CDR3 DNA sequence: TGTGCCAGCAGACTGTCGGGCGGGAGCTACGAGCAGTACTTC.

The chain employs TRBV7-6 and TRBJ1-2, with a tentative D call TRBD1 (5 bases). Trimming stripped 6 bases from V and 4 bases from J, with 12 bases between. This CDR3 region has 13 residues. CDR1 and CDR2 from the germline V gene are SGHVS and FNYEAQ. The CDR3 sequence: CASRGGAGYGYTF. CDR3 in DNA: TGTGCCAGCAGGGGTGGGGCCGGCTATGGCTACACCTTC. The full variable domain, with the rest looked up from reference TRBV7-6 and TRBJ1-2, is GAGVSQSPRYKVTKRGQDVALRCDPISGHVSLYWYRQALGQGPEFLTYFNYEAQQDKSGLPNDRFSAERPEGSISTLTIQRTEQRDSAMYRCASRGGAGYGYTFGSGTRLTVV.

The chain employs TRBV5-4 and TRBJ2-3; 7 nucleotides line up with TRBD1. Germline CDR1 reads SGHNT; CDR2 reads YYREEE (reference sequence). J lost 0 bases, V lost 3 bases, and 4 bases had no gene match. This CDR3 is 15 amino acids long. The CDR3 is CASSYGQASTDTQYF. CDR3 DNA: TGTGCCAGCAGCTACGGACAGGCTAGCACAGATACGCAGTATTTT.

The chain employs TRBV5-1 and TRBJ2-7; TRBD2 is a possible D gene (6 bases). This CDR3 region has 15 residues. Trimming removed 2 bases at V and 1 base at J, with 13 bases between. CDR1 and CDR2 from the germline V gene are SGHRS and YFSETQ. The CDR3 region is CASSFRISGSYEQYF. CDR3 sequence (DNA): TGCGCCAGCAGCTTCAGGATTAGCGGATCCTACGAGCAGTACTTC.